This T cell receptor (beta chain) comes out of a study of long-term antiretroviral therapy in people with HIV. The libraries were made with immunoSEQ v3.0 at survey level. Measured with immunoSEQ multiplex PCR; TCRdb has only the in-frame clones, and not every one. The sample records 25,000 to 35,000 clones, approximately 88% being singletons. V was shortened by 8 bases and J by 2 bases, with 13 bases between the two germline ends. Germline assignment: CDR1 MNHEY and CDR2 SVGAGI. There are 13 residues in the CDR3. The source of this sequence is a young man with HIV. The chain is built from TRBV6-5 and TRBJ2-7; D gene uncertain. The source was unsorted PBMCs, collected 2.7 to 2.9 years after starting antiretroviral therapy. As DNA, the CDR3 is TGTGCCAGCGGAATAGTAGGAGCCTACGAGCAGTACTTC. As protein: CASGIVGAYEQYF.